This TCR beta chain originates from a study of OX40 agonist ivuxolimab in advanced cancers. Study information: With ivuxolimab, an agonistic anti-OX40 (CD134) antibody, patients were treated. Patients in the trial were receiving intravenous ivuxolimab every 2 weeks, at doses of 0.01 to 10 mg/kg.

TCRdb's table, derived via immunoSEQ multiplex PCR, lists solely in-frame clones and lacks some. This repertoire shows about 150,000 clones, approximately 94% found once; its top ten account for approximately 0.3%. This clone showed up just once. This material consisted of CD4+ or CD8+ T cells sorted from blood, taken in a trial of the OX40 agonist ivuxolimab. This TCR derives from an adult with an advanced solid tumor such as melanoma, head and neck, liver or kidney cancer.

The CDR3 DNA reads TGTGCCAGCAGCGTAGATCAGGGTCAGCCCCAGCATTTT. This translates into CASSVDQGQPQHF. The J gene is TRBJ1-5, the V gene TRBV9, with a possible D match to TRBD1 (5 bases). The V gene lost 0 bases and the J gene lost 6 bases, with 7 bases spanning the gap. This CDR3 comprises 13 residues. CDR1 SGDLS and CDR2 YYNGEE come from the germline V gene.